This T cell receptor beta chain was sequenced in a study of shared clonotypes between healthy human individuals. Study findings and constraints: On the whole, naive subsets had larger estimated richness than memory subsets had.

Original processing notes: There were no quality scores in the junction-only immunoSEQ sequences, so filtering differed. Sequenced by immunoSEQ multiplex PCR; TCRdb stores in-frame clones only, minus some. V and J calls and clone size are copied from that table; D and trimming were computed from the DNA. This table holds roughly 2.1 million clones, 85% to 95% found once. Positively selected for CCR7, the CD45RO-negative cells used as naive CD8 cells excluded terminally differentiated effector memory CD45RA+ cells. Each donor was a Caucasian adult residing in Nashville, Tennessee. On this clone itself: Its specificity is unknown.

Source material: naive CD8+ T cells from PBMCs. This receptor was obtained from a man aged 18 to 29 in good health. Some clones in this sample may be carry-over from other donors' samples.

The CDR3 DNA reads TGTGCCAGCAGCGAACGGACTAGCGCCAATGAGCAGTTCTTC. Encoded protein: CASSERTSANEQFF. This chain links TRBV9 with TRBJ2-1; TRBD2 agrees at 9 bases. The CDR3 spans 14 residues. The germline CDR1 and CDR2 sequences are SGDLS and YYNGEE. The V segment lost 3 bases and the J segment 6 bases; nucleotides outside the gene matches: 4.